One and the same sample provided the 29 T cell receptor beta chains below, sequenced in a study of T cells in Graves' hyperthyroidism and ophthalmopathy. RNA transcripts gave rise to amplified TCR beta CDR3 regions. RT-PCR in the first round (using the HTBI primer set) targeted the TCR CDR3. TCRdb analysed the multiplex PCR reads with MiXCR anew, one entry per CDR3 protein. The data show hundreds of thousands of distinct CDR3 sequences, with about a sixth seen just once and around 17% held by the top ten. Sequencing was carried out using blood. The receptors were sampled from a woman aged 18-35 years with Graves' ophthalmopathy.

This clonotype was seen more than once but under ten times. V gene TRBV7-3 combines with J gene TRBJ1-2; 9 nucleotides align to TRBD1. J was trimmed by 6 bases and V by 4 bases; bases with no gene match: 6. CDR1 and CDR2 (germline): SGHTA, FQGTGA. The CDR3 extends over 14 amino acids. The CDR3 loop is CASSWGQGGNGYTF. The DNA of the CDR3 is TGTGCCAGCAGCTGGGGACAGGGTGGAAATGGCTACACCTTC.

The V gene is TRBV14, the J gene TRBJ2-1; 9 bases agree with TRBD1. The CDR3 totals 16 residues. Trimming at V came to 4 bases and at J to 0 bases, leaving 4 bases not matched to a gene. Germline assignment: CDR1 SGHDN and CDR2 FVKESK. CDR3 nucleotides: TGTGCCAGCAGCCTTCGGACAGGGGTCTCCTACAATGAGCAGTTCTTC. This sequence encodes CASSLRTGVSYNEQFF. Based on the CDR3 plus reference TRBV14 and TRBJ2-1, the full variable domain is EAGVTQFPSHSVIEKGQTVTLRCDPISGHDNLYWYRRVMGKEIKFLLHFVKESKQDESGMPNNRFLAERTGGTYSTLKVQPAELEDSGVYFCASSLRTGVSYNEQFFGPGTRLTVL.

This chain joins TRBV15 and TRBJ1-4; tentative D call: TRBD1 (5 bases). The V gene lost 8 bases and the J gene lost 0 bases, with 10 bases spanning the gap. From germline, CDR1 is LNHNV and CDR2 YYDKDF (reference sequence). This CDR3 is 14 amino acids long. CDR3 in DNA: TGTGCCACCGAAGGGGAGACAACTAATGAAAAACTGTTTTTT. Translating it yields CATEGETTNEKLFF.

At least ten counts were recorded for this clonotype. This chain links TRBV6-1 with TRBJ2-7; TRBD1 aligns across 9 bases. J lost 4 bases, V lost 2 bases, and 3 bases had no gene match. The CDR3 sequence is 14 residues long. The V gene's germline CDR1 is MNHNS and CDR2 SASEGT. The CDR3 sequence: CASSERGQGYEQYF. The DNA of the CDR3 is TGTGCCAGCAGTGAACGCGGACAGGGGTACGAGCAGTACTTC.

In its sample, this clonotype was seen a few times. The chain uses TRBV4-1 and TRBJ2-3; D is unresolved. V was pared by 0 bases and J by 5 bases, with 21 bases between. Germline V CDR1 and CDR2: MGHRA, YSYEKL. CDR3 length equals 18 residues. The CDR3 reads CASSQDPAGPGLGDTQYF. The CDR3 DNA reads as TGCGCCAGCAGCCAAGATCCCGCCGGGCCCGGGTTGGGAGATACGCAGTATTTT.

The V and J genes are TRBV20-1 and TRBJ1-6; possibly TRBD1 for D (6 bases). Trimming took off 1 base at V and 8 bases at J, with 15 bases between the two ends. Germline values: CDR1 DFQATT, CDR2 SNEGSKA (reference sequence). This CDR3 is built from 15 residues. CDR3 loop: CSARVGGRGHSPLHF. For the CDR3, the DNA is TGCAGTGCTAGAGTCGGTGGGCGGGGGCATTCACCCCTCCACTTT.

In this sample, this clonotype turned up many times. The rearrangement links TRBV28 to TRBJ2-7, with 10 bases that match TRBD2. Per the germline V gene, CDR1 is MDHEN and CDR2 is SYDVKM. V lost 3 bases to trimming and J lost 2 bases; unmatched junction nucleotides: 10. The CDR3 has 17 residues. The CDR3 loop is CASSFERGGLTAYEQYF. CDR3 DNA sequence: TGTGCCAGCAGTTTCGAGCGGGGGGGCCTAACCGCCTACGAGCAGTACTTC.

This clonotype was counted many times. The chain has TRBV3-1 and TRBJ1-1, with D possibly TRBD1 on 6 matching bases. CDR3 size: 16 residues. Between the trimmed V and J ends, which lost 1 base and 0 bases, there was a span of 12 bases. Germline V lookup: CDR1 LGHDT, CDR2 YNNKEL (reference sequence). CDR3 amino acids: CASSQGGQSMNTEAFF. The CDR3 coding sequence is TGTGCCAGCAGCCAAGGGGGGCAATCAATGAACACTGAAGCTTTCTTT.

This clonotype came up many times. J is TRBJ2-7 and V is TRBV11-3; the match to TRBD2 covers 10 bases. The germline V gene has CDR1 SGHNT and CDR2 YENEEA. V was clipped by 2 bases and J by 7 bases; unmatched bases: 8. The CDR3 loop spans 15 amino acids. CDR3 residues: CASSLSTSGTGEQYF. As DNA, the CDR3 is TGTGCCAGCAGCTTAAGCACTAGCGGGACGGGGGAGCAGTACTTC.

The V gene is TRBV5-8, the J gene TRBJ1-4; D remains ambiguous. Looked up from germline, CDR1 is SGHTS and CDR2 is YDEGEE. The ends were cut back, 4 bases at V and 3 bases at J, with 22 bases in the middle. The CDR3 consists of 18 residues. Written as DNA, the CDR3 is TGTGCCAGCAGCCCCACGGCCTTCTACAGTAATGCTAATGAAAAACTGTTTTTT. The encoded protein is CASSPTAFYSNANEKLFF.

The J gene is TRBJ2-2, the V gene TRBV5-8, with 7 bases that match TRBD1. The V segment lost 3 bases and the J segment 5 bases; nucleotides outside the gene matches: 7. The CDR3 runs to 15 residues. Per the germline V gene, CDR1 is SGHTS and CDR2 is YDEGEE. CDR3 region: CASSSDRAWTGELFF. CDR3 nucleotides: TGTGCCAGCAGCTCTGACAGGGCATGGACCGGGGAGCTGTTTTTT.

Only a few counts were recorded for this clonotype. This rearrangement joins TRBV27 to TRBJ1-1; TRBD1 matches 12 bases. Germline lookup yields CDR1 MNHEY and CDR2 SMNVEV (reference sequence). The junction had 3 bases not matched to a gene; V was cut back by 1 base and J by 3 bases. The CDR3 sequence is 16 residues long. CDR3 sequence: CASSLWGTGGDTEAFF. The CDR3 nucleotides read TGTGCCAGCAGTTTATGGGGGACAGGGGGCGACACTGAAGCTTTCTTT.

This clonotype appeared many times. J is TRBJ2-7 and V is TRBV28, with 8 positions matching TRBD2. The CDR3 covers 16 residues. The germline gives CDR1 MDHEN, CDR2 SYDVKM. With 1 base clipped from V and 0 bases from J, the junction kept 5 bases outside the gene matches. The CDR3 nucleotides are TGTGCCAGCAGTTTATATCATAGCGGGACCTCCTACGAGCAGTACTTC. This translates into CASSLYHSGTSYEQYF.

The chain employs TRBV28 and TRBJ1-5, with D possibly matching TRBD1 (6 bases). The CDR3 is 16 amino acids. Germline CDR1 is MDHEN and CDR2 is SYDVKM. Trimming took 6 bases from V and 5 from J, leaving 20 bases between them. As DNA, the CDR3 is TGTGCCAGCAGCCGAGACCCATGGACAGAATATCAGCCCCAGCATTTT. It yields the protein CASSRDPWTEYQPQHF.

The sample holds many counts of this clonotype. The genes are TRBV5-1 and TRBJ2-7; D might be TRBD1 (6 bases). V was pared by 4 bases and J by 6 bases, with 14 bases between. Germline assignment: CDR1 SGHRS and CDR2 YFSETQ. The CDR3 has 13 residues. CDR3 protein: CASSLYPGAEQYF. CDR3 bases: TGCGCCAGCAGCCTATACCCAGGGGCCGAGCAGTACTTC.

This clonotype was picked up many times. The chain carries TRBV27 and TRBJ2-2, with 8 bases identical to TRBD1. J lost 5 bases, V lost 7 bases, and 15 bases had no gene match. In germline, CDR1 is MNHEY, CDR2 SMNVEV (reference sequence). The CDR3 sequence is 17 residues long. CDR3 amino acids: CASTSFRGTGGTGELFF. The CDR3 DNA reads as TGTGCCAGCACCTCCTTCAGGGGGACAGGTGGAACCGGGGAGCTGTTTTTT.

The chain carries TRBV4-3 and TRBJ1-2, with D hard to call. V lost 0 bases, J lost 4 bases, and 15 bases lay in between. CDR1 LGHNA and CDR2 YSLEER come from the germline V gene. The CDR3 has 16 amino acids. The CDR3 DNA is TGCGCCAGCAGCCAAGAAGAAAGAACAGAGATCTATGGCTACACCTTC. Residues: CASSQEERTEIYGYTF.

This clonotype was found a few times. The chain's CDR3 is CASSIDREGRPLHF. In nucleotides, the CDR3 is TGCGCCAGCAGCATCGACAGGGAAGGGCGGCCCCTCCACTTT. The rearrangement joins TRBV5-1 to TRBJ1-6, with 7 positions matching TRBD1. Germline V gene lookup returns CDR1 SGHRS and CDR2 YFSETQ. The ends lost 4 bases at V and 13 bases at J; junction bases unmatched: 11. The CDR3 is made up of 14 amino acids.

V gene TRBV18 combines with J gene TRBJ2-1; 9 bases are a match to TRBD1. V shed 4 bases and J 9 bases; nucleotides not matched to a gene: 13. This CDR3 comprises 16 residues. Per the germline V gene, CDR1 is KGHSH and CDR2 is LQKENI. The CDR3 DNA is TGTGCCAGCTCACTTCAATCCGGGACAGGGTTCACTGAGCAGTTCTTC. It is translated as CASSLQSGTGFTEQFF. Drawing the rest from reference TRBV18 and TRBJ2-1, the complete variable domain is NAGVMQNPRHLVRRRGQEARLRCSPMKGHSHVYWYRQLPEEGLKFMVYLQKENIIDESGMPKERFSAEFPKEGPSILRIQQVVRGDSAAYFCASSLQSGTGFTEQFFGPGTRLTVL.

This chain connects TRBV6-1 to TRBJ2-7; D is undetermined. Trimming cost V 6 bases and J 4 bases, with 10 bases left between them. Germline V gene lookup returns CDR1 MNHNS and CDR2 SASEGT. This CDR3 spans 12 amino acids. The CDR3 protein is CASSHTKYEQYF. The CDR3 bases are TGTGCCAGCAGCCATACAAAATACGAGCAGTACTTC.

The chain recombines TRBV5-1 with TRBJ2-2; D might be TRBD2 (6 bases). The V gene's germline CDR1 is SGHRS and CDR2 YFSETQ. The CDR3 totals 17 residues. Trimming removed 3 bases from V and 7 bases from J, with 22 bases in between. The CDR3 protein is CASSSNVGGTTVGELFF. CDR3 DNA sequence: TGCGCCAGCAGCTCAAACGTCGGAGGGACCACCGTCGGGGAGCTGTTTTTT.

This clonotype was seen only a few times. The rearrangement uses TRBV7-2 and TRBJ2-2, with TRBD2 identical over 7 bases. The CDR3 is 15 amino acids. Germline CDR1 SGHTA, CDR2 FQGNSA. The J segment lost 6 bases and the V segment lost 2 bases, leaving 6 bases of the junction unmatched. This CDR3 reads CASSLWGGRAGELFF. CDR3 coding DNA: TGTGCCAGCAGCTTATGGGGAGGGAGAGCCGGGGAGCTGTTTTTT.

The sample holds many counts of this clonotype. V is TRBV13 and J is TRBJ2-5; weak D call: TRBD2 (6 bases). From germline, CDR1 is PRHDT and CDR2 FYEKMQ (reference sequence). The CDR3 covers 16 residues. Trimming shortened V by 0 bases and J by 5 bases, and 16 bases separated the two germline ends. The CDR3 DNA reads as TGTGCCAGCAGCTTAGGCCTACGGGGGAATCGGGAGACCCAGTACTTC. Its protein is CASSLGLRGNRETQYF.

The V and J genes are TRBV29-1 and TRBJ2-1, with 9 bases lining up with TRBD2. The V and J ends lost 6 bases and 5 bases, in that order; junction bases with no gene match: 11. This CDR3 is 15 amino acids long. Germline lookup yields CDR1 SQVTM and CDR2 ANQGSEA. The CDR3 protein is CSVELAGSMDNEQFF. As DNA, the CDR3 is TGCAGCGTGGAGCTAGCGGGGTCGATGGACAATGAGCAGTTCTTC.

V and J are TRBV4-1 and TRBJ1-1, with 7 bases matching TRBD1. The ends lost 4 bases at V and 8 bases at J; junction bases unmatched: 7. Germline V gene data show CDR1 as MGHRA and CDR2 as YSYEKL. The CDR3 covers 13 residues. CDR3 in amino acids: CASSLQGGVEAFF. CDR3 nucleotide sequence: TGCGCCAGCAGCCTCCAAGGGGGCGTCGAAGCTTTCTTT.

The table lists this clonotype with many counts. This chain uses TRBV30 with TRBJ2-1; either TRBD1 or TRBD2 may fit D (5 bases each). Germline CDR1 and CDR2: GTSNPN and SVGIG (reference sequence). The CDR3 runs to 17 residues. V was trimmed by 0 bases and J by 6 bases, leaving 21 bases between them. The CDR3 coding sequence is TGTGCCTGGAGTGTAGGAAGAGCAGGGTTGAGGGGCAATGAGCAGTTCTTC. It translates to CAWSVGRAGLRGNEQFF.

This clonotype has just a few counts. This chain links TRBV6-1 with TRBJ2-2; D call uncertain. Trimming pared 6 bases from V and 6 bases from J, leaving 14 bases between. The CDR3 covers 14 residues. Germline CDR1 and CDR2: MNHNS and SASEGT. As DNA, the CDR3 is TGTGCCAGCAGAGGCACAGCCTTAGCCGGGGAGCTGTTTTTT. Encoded protein: CASRGTALAGELFF.

This clonotype was counted a few times. This chain joins TRBV6-5 and TRBJ2-3; 8 bases are a match to TRBD2. The trim removed 1 base at V and 3 bases at J, leaving 6 bases unmatched. CDR3 length: 16 residues. CDR1 and CDR2 (germline): MNHEY, SVGAGI. The CDR3 loop is CASSYLLAGSTDTQYF. The CDR3 bases are TGTGCCAGCAGTTACTTGCTAGCGGGTTCAACAGATACGCAGTATTTT.

This clonotype turned up a few times. The CDR3 does not close with the conserved phenylalanine or tryptophan, likely indicating a read error. The chain carries TRBV6-1 and TRBJ1-4; TRBD1 is a possible D gene (5 bases). The germline V gene encodes CDR1 MNHNS and CDR2 SASEGT. This CDR3 comprises 15 residues. V gave up 2 bases and J gave up 3 bases, with 10 bases separating them. The CDR3, as DNA: TGTGCCAGCAGTGAACAGGCAGGGTCTAATGAAAAACTGTTTCTT. Its translation is CASSEQAGSNEKLFL.